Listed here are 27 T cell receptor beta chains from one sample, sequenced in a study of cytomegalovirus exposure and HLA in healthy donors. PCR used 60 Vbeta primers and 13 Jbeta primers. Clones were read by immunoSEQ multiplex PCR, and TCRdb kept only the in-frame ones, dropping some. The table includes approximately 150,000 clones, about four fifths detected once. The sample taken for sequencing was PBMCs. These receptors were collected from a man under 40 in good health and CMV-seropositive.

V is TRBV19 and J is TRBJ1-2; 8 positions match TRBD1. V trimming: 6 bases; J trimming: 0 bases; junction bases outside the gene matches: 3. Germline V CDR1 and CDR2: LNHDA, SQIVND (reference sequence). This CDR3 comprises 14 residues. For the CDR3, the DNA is TGTGCCAGTAGCCTGGGACAGGCTAACTATGGCTACACCTTC. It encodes CASSLGQANYGYTF.

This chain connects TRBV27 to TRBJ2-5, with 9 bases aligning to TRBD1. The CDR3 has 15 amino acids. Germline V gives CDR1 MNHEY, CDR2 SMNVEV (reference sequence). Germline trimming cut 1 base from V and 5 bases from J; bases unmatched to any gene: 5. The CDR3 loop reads CASSLWGTGLETQYF. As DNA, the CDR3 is TGTGCCAGCAGTTTATGGGGGACAGGGTTGGAGACCCAGTACTTC.

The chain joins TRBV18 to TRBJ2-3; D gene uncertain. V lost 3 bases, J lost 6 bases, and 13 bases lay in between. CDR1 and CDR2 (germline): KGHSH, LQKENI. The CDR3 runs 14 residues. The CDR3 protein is CASSPPTSRDTQYF. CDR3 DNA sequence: TGTGCCAGCTCACCCCCAACATCCAGGGATACGCAGTATTTT.

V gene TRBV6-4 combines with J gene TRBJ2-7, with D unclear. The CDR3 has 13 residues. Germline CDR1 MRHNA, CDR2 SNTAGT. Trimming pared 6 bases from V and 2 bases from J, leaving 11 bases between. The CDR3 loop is CASSKEPTYEQYF. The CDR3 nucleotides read TGTGCCAGCAGCAAGGAGCCTACCTACGAGCAGTACTTC.

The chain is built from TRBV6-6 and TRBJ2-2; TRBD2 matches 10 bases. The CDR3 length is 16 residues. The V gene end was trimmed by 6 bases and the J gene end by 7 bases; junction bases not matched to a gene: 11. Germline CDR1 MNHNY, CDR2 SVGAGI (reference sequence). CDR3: CASSPGASGRNGELFF. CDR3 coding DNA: TGTGCCAGCAGCCCCGGGGCTAGCGGGAGAAACGGGGAGCTGTTTTTT.

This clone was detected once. The CDR3 DNA follows: TGTGCCAGCAGTTACGGTGGACAGGGAGGATCACCCCTCCACTTT. Translated: CASSYGGQGGSPLHF. This chain joins TRBV6-5 and TRBJ1-6; 8 nucleotides match TRBD1. With 2 bases clipped from V and 10 bases from J, the junction kept 7 bases outside the gene matches. The CDR3 consists of 15 residues. Germline V gene sequence: CDR1 MNHEY, CDR2 SVGAGI.

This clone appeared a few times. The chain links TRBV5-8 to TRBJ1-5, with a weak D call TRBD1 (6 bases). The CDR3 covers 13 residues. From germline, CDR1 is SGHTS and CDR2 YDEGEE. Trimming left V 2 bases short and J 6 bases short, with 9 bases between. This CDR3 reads CASSFTGLQPQHF. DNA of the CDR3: TGTGCCAGCAGCTTTACAGGGCTTCAGCCCCAGCATTTT. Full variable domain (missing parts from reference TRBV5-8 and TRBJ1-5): EAGVTQSPTHLIKTRGQQATLRCSPISGHTSVYWYQQALGLGLQFLLWYDEGEERNRGNFPPRFSGRQFPNYSSELNVNALELEDSALYLCASSFTGLQPQHFGDGTRLSIL.

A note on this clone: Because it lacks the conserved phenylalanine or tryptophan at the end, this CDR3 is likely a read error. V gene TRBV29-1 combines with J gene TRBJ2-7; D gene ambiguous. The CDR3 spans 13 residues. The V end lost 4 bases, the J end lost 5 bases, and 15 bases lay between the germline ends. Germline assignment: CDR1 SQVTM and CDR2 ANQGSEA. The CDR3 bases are TGCAGCGTTGTACGACCTCCTAGAGACGAGCAGTACCTC. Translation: CSVVRPPRDEQYL.

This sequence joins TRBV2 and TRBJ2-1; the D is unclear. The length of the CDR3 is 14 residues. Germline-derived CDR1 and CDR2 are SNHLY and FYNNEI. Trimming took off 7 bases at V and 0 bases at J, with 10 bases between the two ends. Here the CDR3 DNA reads TGTGCCAGCACGAGGTTCAGCTCCTACAATGAGCAGTTCTTC. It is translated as CASTRFSSYNEQFF.

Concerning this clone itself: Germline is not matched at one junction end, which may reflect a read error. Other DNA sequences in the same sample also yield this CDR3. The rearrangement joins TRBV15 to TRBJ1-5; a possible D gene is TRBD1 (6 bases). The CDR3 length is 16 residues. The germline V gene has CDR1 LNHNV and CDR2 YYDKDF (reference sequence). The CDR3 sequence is CATSRDAGVINQPQHF. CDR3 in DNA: TGTGCCACCAGCAGAGACGCAGGGGTTATTAATCAACCCCAGCATTTT.

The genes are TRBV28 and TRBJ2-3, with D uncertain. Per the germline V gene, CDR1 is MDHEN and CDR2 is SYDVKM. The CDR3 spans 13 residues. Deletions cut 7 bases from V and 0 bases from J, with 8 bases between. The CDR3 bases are TGTGCCAGCACGAGCCCTAGCACAGATACGCAGTATTTT. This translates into CASTSPSTDTQYF.

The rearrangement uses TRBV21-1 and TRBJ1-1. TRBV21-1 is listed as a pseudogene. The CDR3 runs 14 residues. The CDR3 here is CASIHKRCTGEAFF. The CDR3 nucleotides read TGTGCCAGCATTCATAAGAGGTGCACGGGTGAAGCTTTCTTT.

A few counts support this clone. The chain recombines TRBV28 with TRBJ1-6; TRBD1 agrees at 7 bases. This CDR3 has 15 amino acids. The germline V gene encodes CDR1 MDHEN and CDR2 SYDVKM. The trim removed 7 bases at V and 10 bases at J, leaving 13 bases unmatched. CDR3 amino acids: CASNVPGTAGSPLHF. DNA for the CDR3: TGTGCCAGCAACGTTCCCGGGACAGCCGGATCACCCCTCCACTTT.

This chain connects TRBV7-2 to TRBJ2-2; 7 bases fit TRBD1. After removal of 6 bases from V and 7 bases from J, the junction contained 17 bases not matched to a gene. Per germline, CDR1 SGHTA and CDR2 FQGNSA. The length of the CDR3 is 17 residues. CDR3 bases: TGTGCCAGCAGTTTCACTCGGCCAGGGGGATATGGCGGGGAGCTGTTTTTT. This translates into CASSFTRPGGYGGELFF.

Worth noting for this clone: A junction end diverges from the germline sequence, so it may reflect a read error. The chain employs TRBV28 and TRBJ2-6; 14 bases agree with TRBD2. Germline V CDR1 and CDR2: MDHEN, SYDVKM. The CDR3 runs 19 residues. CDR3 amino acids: CASSKTSGRAPSGANGLTF. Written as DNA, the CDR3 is TGTGCCAGCAGCAAGACTAGCGGGAGGGCTCCCTCTGGGGCCAACGGCCTGACTTTC.

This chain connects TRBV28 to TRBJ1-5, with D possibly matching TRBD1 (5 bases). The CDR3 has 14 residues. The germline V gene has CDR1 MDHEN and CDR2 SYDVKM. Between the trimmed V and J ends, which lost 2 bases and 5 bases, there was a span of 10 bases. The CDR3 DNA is TGTGCCAGCAGTTTAAGGGGCCTTTATCAGCCCCAGCATTTT. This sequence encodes CASSLRGLYQPQHF.

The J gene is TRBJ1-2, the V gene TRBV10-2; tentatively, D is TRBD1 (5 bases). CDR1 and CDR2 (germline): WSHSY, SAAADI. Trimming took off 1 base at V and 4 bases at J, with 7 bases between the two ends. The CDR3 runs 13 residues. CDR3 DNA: TGCGCCAGCAGTGAGTGGAGGGGCTATGGCTACACCTTC. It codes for CASSEWRGYGYTF.

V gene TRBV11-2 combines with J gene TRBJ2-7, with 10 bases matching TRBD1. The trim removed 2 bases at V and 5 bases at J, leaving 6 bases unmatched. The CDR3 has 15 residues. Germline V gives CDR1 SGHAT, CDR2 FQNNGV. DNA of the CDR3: TGTGCCAGCAGCTTAATGACAGGGGGCAAGGACGAGCAGTACTTC. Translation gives CASSLMTGGKDEQYF.

The CDR3 reads CASSFRGGSADTQYF. The CDR3 DNA sequence: TGTGCCAGCAGTTTCCGGGGCGGGAGTGCAGATACGCAGTATTTT. The chain links TRBV27 to TRBJ2-3; 7 bases line up with TRBD2. The CDR3 is 15 residues long. Germline V lookup: CDR1 MNHEY, CDR2 SMNVEV (reference sequence). The ends lost 3 bases at V and 4 bases at J; junction bases unmatched: 7.

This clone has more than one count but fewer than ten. CDR3 protein: CASSGYYRETYQPQHF. The CDR3 nucleotides are TGTGCCAGCAGTGGGTACTACAGGGAAACCTATCAGCCCCAGCATTTT. The J gene is TRBJ1-5, the V gene TRBV6-1, with TRBD1 as a possible D gene (6 bases). CDR3 length equals 16 residues. V gave up 4 bases and J gave up 5 bases, with 18 bases separating them. Per the germline V gene, CDR1 is MNHNS and CDR2 is SASEGT.

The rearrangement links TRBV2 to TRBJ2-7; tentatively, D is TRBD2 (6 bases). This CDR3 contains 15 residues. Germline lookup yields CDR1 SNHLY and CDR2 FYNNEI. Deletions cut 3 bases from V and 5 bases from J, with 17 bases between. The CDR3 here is CASSELGGRIHEQYF. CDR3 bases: TGTGCCAGCAGTGAGTTGGGGGGTCGGATCCACGAGCAGTACTTC.

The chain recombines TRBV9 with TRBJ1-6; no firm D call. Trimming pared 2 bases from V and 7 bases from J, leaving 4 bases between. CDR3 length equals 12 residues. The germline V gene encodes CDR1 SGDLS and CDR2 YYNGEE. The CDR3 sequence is CASSVQNSPLHF. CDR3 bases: TGTGCCAGCAGCGTCCAGAATTCACCCCTCCACTTT.

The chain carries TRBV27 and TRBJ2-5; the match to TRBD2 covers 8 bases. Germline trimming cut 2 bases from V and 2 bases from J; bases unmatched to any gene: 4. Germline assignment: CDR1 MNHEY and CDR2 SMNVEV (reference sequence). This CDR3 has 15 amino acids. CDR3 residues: CASSLDQRGQETQYF. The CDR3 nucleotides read TGTGCCAGCAGTTTAGACCAGCGGGGGCAAGAGACCCAGTACTTC.

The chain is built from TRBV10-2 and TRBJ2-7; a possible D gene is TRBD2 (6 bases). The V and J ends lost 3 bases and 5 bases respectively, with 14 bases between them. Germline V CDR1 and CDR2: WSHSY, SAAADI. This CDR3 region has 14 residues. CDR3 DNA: TGCGCCAGCAGTGAAACGGCACGGAGGGACGAGCAGTACTTC. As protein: CASSETARRDEQYF.

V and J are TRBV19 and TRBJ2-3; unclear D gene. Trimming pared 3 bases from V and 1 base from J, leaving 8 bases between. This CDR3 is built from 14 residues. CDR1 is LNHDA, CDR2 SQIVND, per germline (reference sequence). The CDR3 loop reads CASSMGIGTDTQYF. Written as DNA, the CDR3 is TGTGCCAGTAGTATGGGCATAGGCACAGATACGCAGTATTTT. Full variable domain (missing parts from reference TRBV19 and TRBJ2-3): DGGITQSPKYLFRKEGQNVTLSCEQNLNHDAMYWYRQDPGQGLRLIYYSQIVNDFQKGDIAEGYSVSREKKESFPLTVTSAQKNPTAFYLCASSMGIGTDTQYFGPGTRLTVL.

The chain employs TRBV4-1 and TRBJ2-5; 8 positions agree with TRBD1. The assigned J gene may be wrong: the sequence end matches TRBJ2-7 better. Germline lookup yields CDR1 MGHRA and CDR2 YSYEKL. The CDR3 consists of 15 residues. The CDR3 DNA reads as TGCGCCAGCAGCCAAGTGGACAGGGATCTTTACGAGCAGTACTTC. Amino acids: CASSQVDRDLYEQYF.

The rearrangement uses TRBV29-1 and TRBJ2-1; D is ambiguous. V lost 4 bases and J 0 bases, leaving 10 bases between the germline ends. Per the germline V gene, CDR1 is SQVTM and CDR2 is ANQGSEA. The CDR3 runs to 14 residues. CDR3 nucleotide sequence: TGCAGCGTTGGTAGCTCCTCCTCCTACAATGAGCAGTTCTTC. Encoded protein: CSVGSSSSYNEQFF.